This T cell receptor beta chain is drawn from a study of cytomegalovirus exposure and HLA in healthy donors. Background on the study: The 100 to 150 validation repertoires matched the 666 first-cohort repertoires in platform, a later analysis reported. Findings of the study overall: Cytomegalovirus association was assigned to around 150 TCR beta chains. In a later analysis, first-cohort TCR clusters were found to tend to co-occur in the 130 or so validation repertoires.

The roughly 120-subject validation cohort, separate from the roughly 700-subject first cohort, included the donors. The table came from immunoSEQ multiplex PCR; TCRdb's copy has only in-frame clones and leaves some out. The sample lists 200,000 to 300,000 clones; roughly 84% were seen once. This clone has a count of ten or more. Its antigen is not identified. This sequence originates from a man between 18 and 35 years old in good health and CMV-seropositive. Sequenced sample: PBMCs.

The CDR3 coding sequence is TGCGCCAGCAGCTTGGCTGGGGGCAGTGGCTATGGCTACACCTTC. Amino acid sequence: CASSLAGGSGYGYTF. This sequence joins TRBV5-1 and TRBJ1-2; a possible D gene is TRBD1 (6 bases). V dropped 0 bases and J dropped 4 bases, with 13 bases sitting between them. The germline gives CDR1 SGHRS, CDR2 YFSETQ. This CDR3 is 15 amino acids long.